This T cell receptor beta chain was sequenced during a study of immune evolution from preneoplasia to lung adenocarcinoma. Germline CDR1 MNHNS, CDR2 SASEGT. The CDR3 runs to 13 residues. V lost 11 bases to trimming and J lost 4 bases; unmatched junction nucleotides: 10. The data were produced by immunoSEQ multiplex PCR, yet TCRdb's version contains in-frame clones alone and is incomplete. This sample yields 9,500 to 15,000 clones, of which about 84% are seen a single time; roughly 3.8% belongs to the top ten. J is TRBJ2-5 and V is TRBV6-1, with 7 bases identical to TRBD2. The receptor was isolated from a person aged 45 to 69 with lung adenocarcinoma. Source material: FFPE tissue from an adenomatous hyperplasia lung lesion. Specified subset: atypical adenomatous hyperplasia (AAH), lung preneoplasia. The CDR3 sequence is CAQGLGGRETQYF. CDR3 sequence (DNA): TGTGCCCAAGGTTTGGGCGGGAGAGAGACCCAGTACTTC.